These 22 T cell receptor beta chains were all obtained from the same sample, sequenced in a study of OX40 agonist ivuxolimab in advanced cancers. The assay was immunoSEQ multiplex PCR, and TCRdb's table has in-frame clones only and misses some. Found here are tens of thousands of clones, under 90% of them singletons; the top ten hold around 2.3%. The starting material was CD4+ or CD8+ T cells sorted from blood, obtained in a trial of the OX40 agonist ivuxolimab. The source of these receptors is an adult with an advanced solid tumor such as melanoma, head and neck, liver or kidney cancer.

The chain is built from TRBV6-5 and TRBJ1-2; TRBD1 matches 8 bases. J gave up 4 bases and V 6 bases, and 10 bases lay outside the gene matches. The germline CDR1 and CDR2 sequences are MNHEY and SVGAGI. The CDR3 has 15 amino acids. The CDR3: CASRAFRGPAYGYTF. The CDR3, as DNA: TGTGCCAGCAGGGCCTTCAGGGGGCCCGCCTATGGCTACACCTTC.

The chain carries TRBV30 and TRBJ2-7; 11 nucleotides align to TRBD1. V was pared by 4 bases and J by 2 bases, with 7 bases of the junction left unmatched. The V gene's germline CDR1 is GTSNPN and CDR2 SVGIG (reference sequence). The CDR3 loop spans 15 amino acids. In DNA, the CDR3 is TGTGCCTGGAACAAGAGGACAGGGGGCCCCTACGAGCAGTACTTC. Translated, it gives CAWNKRTGGPYEQYF.

The CDR3 DNA follows: TGTGCCAGCAGCCGGGGAGCGGGGGGACCATACAATGAGCAGTTCTTC. Protein sequence: CASSRGAGGPYNEQFF. V usage is TRBV13 and J usage is TRBJ2-1, with TRBD2 matching 9 bases. V shed 5 bases and J 4 bases; nucleotides not matched to a gene: 9. Germline CDR1 is PRHDT and CDR2 is FYEKMQ (reference sequence). CDR3 length equals 16 residues.

This clone was seen many times. The chain has TRBV27 and TRBJ1-1, with a tentative D call TRBD1 (5 bases). V lost 3 bases and J lost 7, with 12 bases in between. The V gene's germline CDR1 is MNHEY and CDR2 SMNVEV (reference sequence). The CDR3 covers 13 residues. CDR3 amino acids: CASSFGQGLEAFF. In DNA form, the CDR3 reads TGTGCCAGCAGTTTTGGGCAGGGCCTTGAAGCTTTCTTT.

This clone was recorded a few times. The CDR3 region has the DNA TGTGCCAGCAGTAGACAGGGACGTAATTCACCCCTCCACTTT. Translating it yields CASSRQGRNSPLHF. V usage is TRBV6-5 and J usage is TRBJ1-6; 7 bases are shared with TRBD1. The CDR3 extends over 14 amino acids. CDR1 and CDR2 from the germline V gene are MNHEY and SVGAGI. Trimming at V came to 5 bases and at J to 6 bases, leaving 4 bases not matched to a gene.

The chain employs TRBV6-6 and TRBJ1-1, with 8 bases matching TRBD1. J was trimmed by 4 bases and V by 6 bases; bases with no gene match: 7. Germline CDR1 is MNHNY and CDR2 is SVGAGI (reference sequence). This CDR3 has 14 amino acids. The CDR3 region has the DNA TGTGCCAGCAGGGGTCAGGGGGCTGTCACTGAAGCTTTCTTT. Translation gives CASRGQGAVTEAFF.

The chain joins TRBV4-2 to TRBJ2-1; perhaps TRBD2 as D (7 bases). CDR1 and CDR2 from the germline V gene are LGHNA and YNFKEQ. V was pared by 10 bases and J by 4 bases, with 17 bases between. The CDR3 consists of 14 residues. CDR3 in DNA: TGTGCCATCGGGGGGCGGGGGCAATACAATGAGCAGTTCTTC. Encoded protein: CAIGGRGQYNEQFF.

The rearrangement uses TRBV18 and TRBJ2-7, with no clear D. The CDR3 is 12 residues long. V gave up 2 bases and J gave up 3 bases, with 5 bases separating them. CDR1 is KGHSH, CDR2 LQKENI, per germline. Written as DNA, the CDR3 is TGTGCCAGCTCACCAGACGTCTACGAGCAGTACTTC. This gives the protein CASSPDVYEQYF.

This clone was seen once. V and J are TRBV30 and TRBJ1-5; 7 bases are a match to TRBD1. Germline-derived CDR1 and CDR2 are GTSNPN and SVGIG (reference sequence). The CDR3 consists of 14 residues. The junction had 3 bases not matched to a gene; V was cut back by 4 bases and J by 0 bases. CDR3 amino acids: CAWTGGNSNQPQHF. In DNA, the CDR3 is TGTGCCTGGACAGGGGGGAATAGCAATCAGCCCCAGCATTTT.

The chain couples TRBV6-6 to TRBJ1-6; no firm D call. The CDR3 runs to 13 residues. V lost 6 bases, J lost 6 bases, and 9 bases lay in between. The germline V gene encodes CDR1 MNHNY and CDR2 SVGAGI (reference sequence). CDR3 coding DNA: TGTGCCAGCAGCCCCTCCATTAATTCACCCCTCCACTTT. Translating gives CASSPSINSPLHF.

The rearrangement uses TRBV7-8 and TRBJ2-7; 7 bases agree with TRBD1. Per germline, CDR1 SGHVS and CDR2 FQNEAQ. V lost 4 bases and J lost 4; bases outside the gene matches: 10. This CDR3 has 15 residues. Here the CDR3 reads CASSSPFTGAYEQYF. The CDR3 DNA follows: TGTGCCAGCAGCTCCCCCTTTACAGGGGCGTACGAGCAGTACTTC.

The chain employs TRBV9 and TRBJ2-1; 8 positions match TRBD1. This CDR3 has 16 residues. Germline lookup yields CDR1 SGDLS and CDR2 YYNGEE. The V segment lost 0 bases and the J segment 4 bases; nucleotides outside the gene matches: 6. The CDR3 spells CASSVAGTGMYNEQFF. DNA of the CDR3: TGTGCCAGCAGCGTAGCTGGGACAGGAATGTACAATGAGCAGTTCTTC.

This clone has just a few counts. V gene TRBV19 combines with J gene TRBJ1-2; D uncertain. The CDR3 runs 13 residues. CDR1 LNHDA and CDR2 SQIVND come from the germline V gene (reference sequence). Trimming took off 7 bases at V and 0 bases at J, with 9 bases between the two ends. CDR3 loop: CASNGKTNYGYTF. DNA for the CDR3: TGTGCCAGTAACGGGAAGACTAACTATGGCTACACCTTC.

The chain joins TRBV4-3 to TRBJ1-6; 7 nucleotides match TRBD1. CDR3 length equals 15 residues. Germline values: CDR1 LGHNA, CDR2 YSLEER. V lost 3 bases to trimming and J lost 7 bases; unmatched junction nucleotides: 6. Here the CDR3 DNA reads TGCGCCAGCAGCCACCGACAGGGTGTCAATTCACCCCTCCACTTT. It encodes CASSHRQGVNSPLHF.

The chain joins TRBV11-2 to TRBJ1-1; a weak D match, TRBD1 (6 bases). CDR1 and CDR2 from the germline V gene are SGHAT and FQNNGV. The CDR3 sequence is 15 residues long. The V end was cut by 4 bases, the J end by 1 base, with 13 bases between. The DNA of the CDR3 is TGTGCCAGCAGCTCATACAGGGACGGGAACACTGAAGCTTTCTTT. It is translated as CASSSYRDGNTEAFF.

CDR3 coding DNA: TGTGCCAGCAGTTTAAGAACAGGGGACTATGGCTACACCTTC. This codes for CASSLRTGDYGYTF. The rearrangement links TRBV27 to TRBJ1-2; 7 bases are shared with TRBD1. Per the germline V gene, CDR1 is MNHEY and CDR2 is SMNVEV (reference sequence). With V trimmed by 2 bases and J by 3 bases, 3 bases remained unmatched. This CDR3 has 14 amino acids.

This clone was found once. The chain recombines TRBV7-9 with TRBJ2-7, with D perhaps TRBD2 (6 bases). Germline CDR1 SEHNR, CDR2 FQNEAQ (reference sequence). The CDR3 length is 13 residues. Trimming took 5 bases from V and 3 from J, leaving 11 bases between them. CDR3 region: CASSRGSLYEQYF. The CDR3 DNA reads TGTGCCAGCAGCCGGGGGAGTCTCTACGAGCAGTACTTC. Full variable domain (outside the CDR3, taken from reference TRBV7-9 and TRBJ2-7): DTGVSQNPRHKITKRGQNVTFRCDPISEHNRLYWYRQTLGQGPEFLTYFQNEAQLEKSRLLSDRFSAERPKGSFSTLEIQRTEQGDSAMYLCASSRGSLYEQYFGPGTRLTVT.

V and J are TRBV19 and TRBJ2-5, with 12 bases aligning to TRBD2. The CDR3 has 21 amino acids. Trimming removed 7 bases from V and 4 bases from J; junction bases left unmatched: 25. CDR1 and CDR2 from the germline V gene are LNHDA and SQIVND (reference sequence). The CDR3 reads CASKGSSGGAKKFFEGETQYF. Written as DNA, the CDR3 is TGTGCCAGTAAGGGGTCTAGCGGGGGGGCCAAAAAGTTTTTCGAGGGAGAGACCCAGTACTTC. Using reference TRBV19 and TRBJ2-5 for the parts outside the CDR3, the full variable domain is DGGITQSPKYLFRKEGQNVTLSCEQNLNHDAMYWYRQDPGQGLRLIYYSQIVNDFQKGDIAEGYSVSREKKESFPLTVTSAQKNPTAFYLCASKGSSGGAKKFFEGETQYFGPGTRLLVL.

The chain employs TRBV9 and TRBJ2-5; 8 bases align to TRBD1. This CDR3 comprises 18 residues. CDR1 and CDR2 from the germline V gene are SGDLS and YYNGEE. The V segment lost 0 bases and the J segment 4 bases; nucleotides outside the gene matches: 14. CDR3 amino acids: CASSVGLLQGAEGETQYF. The CDR3 bases are TGTGCCAGCAGCGTAGGCCTCCTCCAGGGGGCGGAGGGAGAGACCCAGTACTTC. Full variable domain (outside the CDR3, taken from reference TRBV9 and TRBJ2-5): DSGVTQTPKHLITATGQRVTLRCSPRSGDLSVYWYQQSLDQGLQFLIQYYNGEERAKGNILERFSAQQFPDLHSELNLSSLELGDSALYFCASSVGLLQGAEGETQYFGPGTRLLVL.

This chain uses TRBV9 with TRBJ1-1; D possibly corresponds to TRBD1 (6 bases). V shed 0 bases and J shed 0 bases, with 12 bases lying between them. CDR1 is SGDLS and CDR2 is YYNGEE in the germline V gene. The CDR3 covers 16 residues. This chain's CDR3 is CASSVGTAYMNTEAFF. The CDR3, as DNA: TGTGCCAGCAGCGTAGGGACAGCTTACATGAACACTGAAGCTTTCTTT.

The V call is TRBV10-3, the J call TRBJ1-5; D not certain. Per the germline V gene, CDR1 is ENHRY and CDR2 is SYGVKD. V was shortened by 0 bases and J by 9 bases, with 6 bases between the two germline ends. The CDR3 consists of 12 residues. The CDR3 DNA sequence: TGTGCCATCAGTGAGTCGGGGAGGCCCCAGCATTTT. Encoded protein: CAISESGRPQHF.

The V and J genes are TRBV7-9 and TRBJ2-6; 7 bases fit TRBD1. This CDR3 is built from 15 residues. Germline loops: CDR1 SEHNR, CDR2 FQNEAQ (reference sequence). Trimming at V came to 7 bases and at J to 0 bases, leaving 3 bases not matched to a gene. Written as DNA, the CDR3 is TGTGCCAGCAACGACAGGGACTCTGGGGCCAACGTCCTGACTTTC. This sequence encodes CASNDRDSGANVLTF.